A single T cell receptor (beta chain) is shown here with its context. Sequence at one end of the junction differs from germline and may be a read error. The data stem from a study of blood T cells in healthy people across ages. CDR1 and CDR2 from the germline V gene are SGDLS and YYNGEE. CDR3 length: 14 residues. Combining a sample-barcoded 5' primer with a J-beta primer mix, a second PCR ran for roughly 6 to 11 cycles. MiXCR, applied by TCRdb to the 5' RACE reads, yields one record per CDR3 protein. Among 540,000 or so distinct CDR3 sequences, about 25% were seen once, and the ten largest hold under 9%. This same sample was also taken into another study, of T cells of mothers and their children. Per that study: The entire RNA extract went into cDNA synthesis at approximately 1.6 ug per 15 ul.

Specimen: blood. The chain uses TRBV9 and TRBJ2-2; D possibly corresponds to TRBD2 (7 bases). The receptor was isolated from a boy younger than 18 in good health. As DNA, the CDR3 is TGTGCCGGCAGGGGCGGGAGAGTCACCGGGGAGCTGTTTTTT. This codes for CAGRGGRVTGELFF.